The entry below gives a single TCR beta chain sequence along with its context. Sequencing was performed with immunoSEQ multiplex PCR; in TCRdb, only in-frame clones are kept and a portion is missing. This table has fewer than 1.8 million clones, approximately 98.5% appearing once. The source of the sample is a study of shared clonotypes between healthy human individuals. The CDR3 totals 16 residues. Germline CDR1 SGHDT, CDR2 YYEEEE. V shed 2 bases and J shed 2 bases, with 13 bases lying between them. The sequenced material came from naive CD4+ T cells sorted from blood. Stated subset: CD45RA+ positively selected. The sequence came from a man aged 25 to 40 in good health. This chain connects TRBV5-6 to TRBJ2-2; TRBD1 or TRBD2 may be the D gene (5 bases each). The DNA of the CDR3 is TGTGCCAGCAGCTTCAGGTCCCGGGACAACACCGGGGAGCTGTTTTTT. Translation: CASSFRSRDNTGELFF.